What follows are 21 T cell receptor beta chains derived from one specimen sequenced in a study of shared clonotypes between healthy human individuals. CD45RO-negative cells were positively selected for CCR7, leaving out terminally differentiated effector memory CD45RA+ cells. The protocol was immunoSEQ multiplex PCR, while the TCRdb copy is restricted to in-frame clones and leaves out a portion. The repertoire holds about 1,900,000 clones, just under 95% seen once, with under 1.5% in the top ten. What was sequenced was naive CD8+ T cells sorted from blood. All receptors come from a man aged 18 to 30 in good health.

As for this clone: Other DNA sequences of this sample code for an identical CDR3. This CDR3 reads CASSLTGSSYEQYF. CDR3 in DNA: TGTGCCAGCAGTTTAACGGGTAGCTCCTACGAGCAGTACTTC. This sequence joins TRBV27 and TRBJ2-7; no clear D. The CDR3 runs 14 residues. Germline CDR1 and CDR2: MNHEY and SMNVEV (reference sequence). Deletions cut 2 bases from V and 0 bases from J, with 8 bases between.

DNA of the CDR3: TGTGCCAGCAGTGAAGATAGGGCGTCGCGGGCCGAGACCCAGTACTTC. Its protein product is CASSEDRASRAETQYF. The chain has TRBV6-1 and TRBJ2-5, with D maybe TRBD2 (5 bases). Trimming removed 1 base from V and 5 bases from J, with 17 bases in between. The CDR3 contains 16 residues. Germline assignment: CDR1 MNHNS and CDR2 SASEGT.

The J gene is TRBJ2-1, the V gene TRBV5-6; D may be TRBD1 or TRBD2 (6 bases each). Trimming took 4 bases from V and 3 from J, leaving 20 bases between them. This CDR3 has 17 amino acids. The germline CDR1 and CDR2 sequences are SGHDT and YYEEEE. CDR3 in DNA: TGTGCCAGCAGCCTAGGGACTGGCGGGGACATCTACAATGAGCAGTTCTTC. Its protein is CASSLGTGGDIYNEQFF.

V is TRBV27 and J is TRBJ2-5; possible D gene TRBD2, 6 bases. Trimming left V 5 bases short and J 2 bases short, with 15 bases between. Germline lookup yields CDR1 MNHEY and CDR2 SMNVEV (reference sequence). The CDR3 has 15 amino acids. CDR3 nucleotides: TGTGCCAGCAGTCCCTTCCTGGGACTTCAAGAGACCCAGTACTTC. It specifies CASSPFLGLQETQYF.

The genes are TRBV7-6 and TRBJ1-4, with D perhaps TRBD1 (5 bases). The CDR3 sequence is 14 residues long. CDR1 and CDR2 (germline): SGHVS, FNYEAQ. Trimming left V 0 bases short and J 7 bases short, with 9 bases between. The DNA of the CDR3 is TGTGCCAGCAGCTTAGCGGGGGGTAGTGAAAAACTGTTTTTT. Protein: CASSLAGGSEKLFF.

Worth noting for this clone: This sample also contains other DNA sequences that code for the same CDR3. Written as DNA, the CDR3 is TGTGCCAGCAGTTTTACCTACGAGCAGTACTTC. Amino acids: CASSFTYEQYF. The gene calls are TRBV7-9 and TRBJ2-7; D not resolved. This CDR3 has 11 residues. The V end was cut by 6 bases, the J end by 2 bases, with 5 bases between. Per germline, CDR1 SEHNR and CDR2 FQNEAQ (reference sequence).

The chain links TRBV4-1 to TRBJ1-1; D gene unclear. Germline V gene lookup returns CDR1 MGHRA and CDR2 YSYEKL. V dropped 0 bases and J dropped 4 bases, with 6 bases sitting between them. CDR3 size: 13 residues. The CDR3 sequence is CASSQDLSTEAFF. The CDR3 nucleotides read TGCGCCAGCAGCCAAGATCTGAGCACTGAAGCTTTCTTT.

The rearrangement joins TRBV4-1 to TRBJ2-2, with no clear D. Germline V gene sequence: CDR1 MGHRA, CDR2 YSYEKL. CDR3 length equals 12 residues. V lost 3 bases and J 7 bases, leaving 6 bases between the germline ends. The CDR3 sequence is CASSHPVGELFF. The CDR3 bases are TGCGCCAGCAGCCACCCCGTCGGGGAGCTGTTTTTT.

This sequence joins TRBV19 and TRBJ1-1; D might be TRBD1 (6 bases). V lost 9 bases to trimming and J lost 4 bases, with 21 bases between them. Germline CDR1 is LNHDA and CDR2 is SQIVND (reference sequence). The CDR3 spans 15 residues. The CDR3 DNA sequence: TGTGCCAGCAAGGATGGTCCGGGGGCCGGCACTGAAGCTTTCTTT. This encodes CASKDGPGAGTEAFF.

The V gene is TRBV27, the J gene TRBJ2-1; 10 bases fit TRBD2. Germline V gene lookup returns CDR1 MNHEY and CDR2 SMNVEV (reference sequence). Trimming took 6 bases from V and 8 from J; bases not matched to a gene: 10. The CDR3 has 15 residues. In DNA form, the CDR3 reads TGTGCCAGCAGGATCATTAGCGGGGGGCTCGATGAGCAGTTCTTC. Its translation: CASRIISGGLDEQFF.

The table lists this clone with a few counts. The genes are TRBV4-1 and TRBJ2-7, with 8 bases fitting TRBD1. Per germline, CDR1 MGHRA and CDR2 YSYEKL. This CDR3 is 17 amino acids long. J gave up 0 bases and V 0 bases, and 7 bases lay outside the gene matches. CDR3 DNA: TGCGCCAGCAGCCAAGATTCCGGGACAGGACTCTCCTACGAGCAGTACTTC. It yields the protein CASSQDSGTGLSYEQYF.

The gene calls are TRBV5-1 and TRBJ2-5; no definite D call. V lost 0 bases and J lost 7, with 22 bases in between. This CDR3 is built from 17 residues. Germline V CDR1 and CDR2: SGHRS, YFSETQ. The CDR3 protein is CASSLDMASPPPGTQYF. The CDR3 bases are TGCGCCAGCAGCTTGGATATGGCATCCCCCCCTCCAGGGACCCAGTACTTC.

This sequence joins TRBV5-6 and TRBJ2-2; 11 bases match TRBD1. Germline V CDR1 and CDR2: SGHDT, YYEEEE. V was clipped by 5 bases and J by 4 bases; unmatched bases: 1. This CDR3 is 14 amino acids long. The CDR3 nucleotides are TGTGCCAGCAGTGGGACAGGGGGCACCGGGGAGCTGTTTTTT. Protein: CASSGTGGTGELFF.

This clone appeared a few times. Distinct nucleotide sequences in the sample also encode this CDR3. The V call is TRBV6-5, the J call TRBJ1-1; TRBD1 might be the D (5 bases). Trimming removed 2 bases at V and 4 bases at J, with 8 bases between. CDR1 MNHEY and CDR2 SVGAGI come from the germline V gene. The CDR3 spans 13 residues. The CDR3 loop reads CASSYGAGTEAFF. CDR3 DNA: TGTGCCAGCAGTTACGGGGCGGGCACTGAAGCTTTCTTT.

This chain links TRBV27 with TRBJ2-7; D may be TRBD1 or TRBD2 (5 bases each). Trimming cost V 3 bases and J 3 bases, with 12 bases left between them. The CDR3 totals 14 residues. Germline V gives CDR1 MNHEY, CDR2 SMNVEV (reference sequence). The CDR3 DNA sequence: TGTGCCAGCAGTTTGTATAGAGGGGTCTACGAGCAGTACTTC. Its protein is CASSLYRGVYEQYF.

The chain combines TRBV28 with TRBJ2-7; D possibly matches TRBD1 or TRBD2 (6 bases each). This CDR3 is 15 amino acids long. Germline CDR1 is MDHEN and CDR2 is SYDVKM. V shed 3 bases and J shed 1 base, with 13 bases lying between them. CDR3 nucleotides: TGTGCCAGCAGTTTTTTGGGGGGCCTATCCTACGAGCAGTACTTC. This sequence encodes CASSFLGGLSYEQYF.

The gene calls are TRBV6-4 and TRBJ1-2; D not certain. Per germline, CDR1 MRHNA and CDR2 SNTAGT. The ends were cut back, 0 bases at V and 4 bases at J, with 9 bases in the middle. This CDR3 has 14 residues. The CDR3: CASSDSPGTYGYTF. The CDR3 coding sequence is TGTGCCAGCAGTGACTCGCCAGGAACCTATGGCTACACCTTC.

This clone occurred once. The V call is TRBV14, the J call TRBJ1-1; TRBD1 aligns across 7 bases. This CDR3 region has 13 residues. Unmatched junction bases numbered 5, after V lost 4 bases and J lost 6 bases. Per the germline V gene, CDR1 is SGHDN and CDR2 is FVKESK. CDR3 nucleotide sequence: TGTGCCAGCAGCCCTGGACAGGAACCTGAAGCTTTCTTT. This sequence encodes CASSPGQEPEAFF.

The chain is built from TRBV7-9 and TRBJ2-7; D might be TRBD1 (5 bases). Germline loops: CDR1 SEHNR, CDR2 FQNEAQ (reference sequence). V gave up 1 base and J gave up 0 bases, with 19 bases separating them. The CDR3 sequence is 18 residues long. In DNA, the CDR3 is TGTGCCAGCAGCTTAGGTCTAGGACACGGCAACTCCTCCTACGAGCAGTACTTC. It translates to CASSLGLGHGNSSYEQYF.

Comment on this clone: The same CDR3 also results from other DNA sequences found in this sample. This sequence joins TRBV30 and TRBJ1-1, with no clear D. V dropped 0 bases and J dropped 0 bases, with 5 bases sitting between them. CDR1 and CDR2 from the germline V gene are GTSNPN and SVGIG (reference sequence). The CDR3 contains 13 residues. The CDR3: CAWSVGMNTEAFF. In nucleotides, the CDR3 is TGTGCCTGGAGTGTAGGCATGAACACTGAAGCTTTCTTT. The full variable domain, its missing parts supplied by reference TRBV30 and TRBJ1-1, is SQTIHQWPATLVQPVGSPLSLECTVEGTSNPNLYWYRQAAGRGLQLLFYSVGIGQISSEVPQNLSASRPQDRQFILSSKKLLLSDSGFYLCAWSVGMNTEAFFGQGTRLTVV.

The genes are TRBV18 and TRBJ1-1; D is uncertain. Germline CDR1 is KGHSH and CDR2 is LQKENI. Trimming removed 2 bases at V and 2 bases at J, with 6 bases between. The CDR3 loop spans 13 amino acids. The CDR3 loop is CASSPGINTEAFF. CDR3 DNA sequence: TGTGCCAGCTCACCAGGCATAAACACTGAAGCTTTCTTT.